The 32 T cell receptor beta chains below come from one sample, sequenced in a study of T-cell reconstitution after alpha-beta-depleted transplantation in children. As it was prepared, the TCRbeta library received unique molecular identifiers. A single record per CDR3 protein comes from TCRdb applying MiXCR to the PCR reads. The table includes some 6,000 distinct CDR3 sequences, about 14% detected once. This specimen consisted of PBMCs, obtained before TCRalphabeta/CD19-depleted stem cell transplant. Every receptor here comes from a boy younger than 18 with acute lymphoblastic leukemia, due to receive a stem cell transplant.

There are a few counts of this clonotype. The chain employs TRBV11-2 and TRBJ2-2; D not certain. The length of the CDR3 is 18 residues. Germline lookup yields CDR1 SGHAT and CDR2 FQNNGV. V dropped 0 bases and J dropped 4 bases, with 18 bases sitting between them. The CDR3 here is CASSLDSYSQDFTGELFF. The CDR3 DNA sequence: TGTGCCAGCAGCTTAGATTCGTATTCGCAAGACTTCACCGGGGAGCTGTTTTTT.

Relative to its sample, this clonotype is medium-sized. This chain joins TRBV7-2 and TRBJ2-3; 7 bases align to TRBD2. The ends lost 1 base at V and 1 base at J; junction bases unmatched: 2. The CDR3 has 15 amino acids. Germline V gene lookup returns CDR1 SGHTA and CDR2 FQGNSA. The CDR3 DNA reads as TGTGCCAGCAGCTTAGACGCGGGGGGCACAGATACGCAGTATTTT. This gives the protein CASSLDAGGTDTQYF.

This clonotype has at least ten counts. The chain joins TRBV11-2 to TRBJ1-4, with D tentatively TRBD1 (5 bases). Trimming removed 0 bases at V and 0 bases at J, with 11 bases between. The CDR3 loop spans 17 amino acids. Germline lookup yields CDR1 SGHAT and CDR2 FQNNGV. DNA of the CDR3: TGTGCCAGCAGCTTAGATCCGCAGGGCGCAACTAATGAAAAACTGTTTTTT. It encodes CASSLDPQGATNEKLFF. The full variable domain, rest sourced from reference TRBV11-2 and TRBJ1-4, is EAGVAQSPRYKIIEKRQSVAFWCNPISGHATLYWYQQILGQGPKLLIQFQNNGVVDDSQLPKDRFSAERLKGVDSTLKIQPAKLEDSAVYLCASSLDPQGATNEKLFFGSGTQLSVL.

This clonotype rates as medium-sized. This sequence joins TRBV6-5 and TRBJ2-7, with 9 nucleotides matching TRBD1. The CDR3 has 18 residues. The germline V gene encodes CDR1 MNHEY and CDR2 SVGAGI. After removal of 2 bases from V and 4 bases from J, the junction contained 15 bases not matched to a gene. In nucleotides, the CDR3 is TGTGCCAGCAGTTACAGACAGGGGGGCAACTTTCTAGAGTACGAGCAGTACTTC. This gives the protein CASSYRQGGNFLEYEQYF.

This clonotype is classed as medium-sized. The chain has TRBV6-1 and TRBJ2-7; TRBD1 is a possible D gene (6 bases). V was pared by 4 bases and J by 7 bases, with 11 bases between. Germline CDR1 is MNHNS and CDR2 is SASEGT. There are 12 residues in the CDR3. In DNA form, the CDR3 reads TGTGCCAGCAGTGTGACAGGAGTGGAGCAGTACTTC. Residues: CASSVTGVEQYF.

This clonotype is categorized as medium-sized (0.01 to 0.1%). The chain couples TRBV30 to TRBJ2-1; 8 nucleotides align to TRBD2. Per germline, CDR1 GTSNPN and CDR2 SVGIG (reference sequence). V was clipped by 4 bases and J by 12 bases; unmatched bases: 17. CDR3 length: 15 amino acids. The CDR3 nucleotides are TGTGCCTGGAAAAGCTGGGTAGCGGGGATCCTATTGCAGTTCTTC. Amino acids: CAWKSWVAGILLQFF.

As regards this clonotype: At one of its ends the junction is not consistent with the germline gene, which may arise from a read error. J is TRBJ2-7 and V is TRBV7-8, with D maybe TRBD1 (5 bases). Germline CDR1 is SGHVS and CDR2 is FQNEAQ. The CDR3 totals 14 residues. CDR3: CANSLGARLDEQYF. The CDR3 region has the DNA TGTGCCAACAGCTTAGGGGCACGCCTGGACGAACAGTACTTC.

This clonotype is categorized as medium-sized (0.01 to 0.1%). The CDR3 protein is CATRGRGEAYNEQFF. The CDR3 DNA is TGTGCCACCAGGGGCAGAGGGGAAGCCTACAATGAGCAGTTCTTC. V usage is TRBV24-1 and J usage is TRBJ2-1; D tentatively reads TRBD1 or TRBD2 (5 bases each). The CDR3 totals 15 residues. Between the trimmed V and J ends, which lost 7 bases and 2 bases, there was a span of 14 bases. CDR1 KGHDR and CDR2 SFDVKD come from the germline V gene.

This clonotype is medium-sized by share. The chain has TRBV14 and TRBJ2-2; D is unresolved. CDR1 SGHDN and CDR2 FVKESK come from the germline V gene. Trimming shortened V by 4 bases and J by 8 bases, and 2 bases separated the two germline ends. This CDR3 spans 10 amino acids. The CDR3 DNA is TGTGCCAGCAGCCCAGGGGAGCTGTTTTTT. It specifies CASSPGELFF.

This clonotype is deemed medium-sized (0.01 to 0.1%). The V and J genes are TRBV4-1 and TRBJ2-7, with a possible D match to TRBD1 (5 bases). The CDR3 totals 15 residues. Trimming removed 1 base from V and 2 bases from J, with 12 bases in between. Germline V gene sequence: CDR1 MGHRA, CDR2 YSYEKL. The CDR3 sequence: CASSQVLSTAYEQYF. The CDR3, as DNA: TGCGCCAGCAGCCAAGTGTTATCGACAGCCTACGAGCAGTACTTC.

In its sample, this clonotype ranks as medium-sized. J is TRBJ1-5 and V is TRBV6-5; 9 bases line up with TRBD1. Germline V gives CDR1 MNHEY, CDR2 SVGAGI. The CDR3 consists of 15 residues. The trim removed 0 bases at V and 6 bases at J, leaving 3 bases unmatched. The CDR3 loop is CASSYSTGGGQPQHF. CDR3 sequence (DNA): TGTGCCAGCAGTTACTCTACAGGGGGCGGTCAGCCCCAGCATTTT.

By share of the sample, this clonotype is medium-sized. The chain has TRBV7-8 and TRBJ2-1, with TRBD2 matching over 14 bases. CDR1 SGHVS and CDR2 FQNEAQ come from the germline V gene. After removal of 4 bases from V and 7 bases from J, the junction contained 6 bases not matched to a gene. CDR3 size: 16 residues. CDR3 region: CASSSPGLAGENEQFF. DNA for the CDR3: TGTGCCAGCAGCTCACCGGGACTAGCGGGAGAAAATGAGCAGTTCTTC.

The genes are TRBV10-1 and TRBJ2-3; no definite D call. The CDR3 extends over 13 amino acids. Germline-derived CDR1 and CDR2 are WNHNN and SYGVQD (reference sequence). V gave up 2 bases and J gave up 2 bases, with 5 bases separating them. The CDR3 sequence is CASSEGSTDTQYF. As DNA, the CDR3 is TGCGCCAGCAGTGAGGGCTCCACAGATACGCAGTATTTT.

On this clonotype: At one end, the junction sequence differs from germline, possibly due to a read error. The V call is TRBV18, the J call TRBJ1-1; no clear D gene. CDR3 length: 14 residues. Germline lookup yields CDR1 KGHSH and CDR2 LQKENI. Written as DNA, the CDR3 is TGTGCTAGCTCGAGCTTCAGGATGGGCACTGAAGCTTTCTTT. It codes for CASSSFRMGTEAFF.

In this sample, this clonotype turned up many times. V usage is TRBV20-1 and J usage is TRBJ2-1, with 8 positions matching TRBD2. The CDR3 covers 15 residues. Germline loops: CDR1 DFQATT, CDR2 SNEGSKA (reference sequence). V gave up 1 base and J gave up 8 bases; unmatched junction bases: 10. CDR3 sequence: CSARARGGPGYEQFF. CDR3 sequence (DNA): TGCAGTGCTAGAGCACGGGGGGGGCCTGGGTATGAGCAGTTCTTC.

This clonotype ranks as medium-sized. The chain is built from TRBV5-1 and TRBJ2-5; weak D call: TRBD1 (5 bases). This CDR3 is 16 amino acids long. Germline V lookup: CDR1 SGHRS, CDR2 YFSETQ. Trimming took 0 bases from V and 0 from J, leaving 12 bases between them. This CDR3 is CASSLVPGSYQETQYF. CDR3 sequence (DNA): TGCGCCAGCAGCTTGGTGCCAGGGTCCTACCAAGAGACCCAGTACTTC.

This clonotype is judged medium-sized (0.01 to 0.1%). The chain links TRBV20-1 to TRBJ1-1; TRBD1 might be the D (6 bases). CDR1 is DFQATT and CDR2 is SNEGSKA in the germline V gene (reference sequence). With 0 bases removed from V and 0 bases from J, the gap between germline ends came to 11 bases. The CDR3 contains 15 residues. The CDR3 sequence: CSARDPRGVNTEAFF. The CDR3 region has the DNA TGCAGTGCTAGAGATCCCAGGGGCGTGAACACTGAAGCTTTCTTT.

This clonotype is medium-sized (0.01 to 0.1%) by share. V usage is TRBV29-1 and J usage is TRBJ2-3; TRBD2 agrees at 10 bases. The V gene's germline CDR1 is SQVTM and CDR2 ANQGSEA. The length of the CDR3 is 16 residues. V lost 4 bases, J lost 0 bases, and 7 bases stayed unmatched. The CDR3 sequence: CSVGGLATASTDTQYF. CDR3 sequence (DNA): TGCAGCGTTGGGGGACTAGCGACCGCTAGCACAGATACGCAGTATTTT.

The chain joins TRBV24-1 to TRBJ2-1; 7 nucleotides line up with TRBD2. The germline V gene encodes CDR1 KGHDR and CDR2 SFDVKD. V lost 6 bases and J lost 11; bases outside the gene matches: 15. This CDR3 has 15 residues. The CDR3 here is CATSPGTGGRNKQFF. The CDR3 nucleotides read TGTGCCACCAGTCCCGGGACTGGCGGGAGAAATAAGCAGTTCTTC.

This clonotype is labeled medium-sized (0.01 to 0.1%). The chain links TRBV28 to TRBJ2-1, with 11 positions matching TRBD1. Trimming removed 5 bases from V and 7 bases from J; junction bases left unmatched: 10. Germline CDR1 MDHEN, CDR2 SYDVKM. The CDR3 runs 16 residues. Here the CDR3 reads CASSPSGTGGWNEQFF. The CDR3 DNA reads as TGTGCCAGCAGTCCATCCGGGACAGGGGGGTGGAATGAGCAGTTCTTC. Combining the CDR3 with reference TRBV28 and TRBJ2-1 gives the whole variable domain DVKVTQSSRYLVKRTGEKVFLECVQDMDHENMFWYRQDPGLGLRLIYFSYDVKMKEKGDIPEGYSVSREKKERFSLILESASTNQTSMYLCASSPSGTGGWNEQFFGPGTRLTVL.

This clonotype is medium-sized by share. This chain uses TRBV12-3 or TRBV12-4 with TRBJ1-2; D uncertain. This CDR3 has 13 residues. The ends were cut back, 6 bases at V and 8 bases at J, with 16 bases in the middle. DNA of the CDR3: TGTGCCAGCAGCGTTCCTGGCCGGGTCGGCTACACCTTC. This translates into CASSVPGRVGYTF.

By its share, this clonotype is medium-sized. The V call is TRBV28, the J call TRBJ2-7; D is possibly TRBD1 (6 bases). Germline V gives CDR1 MDHEN, CDR2 SYDVKM. This CDR3 spans 13 amino acids. The ends were cut back, 5 bases at V and 3 bases at J, with 11 bases in the middle. This CDR3 is CASSLGQLYEQYF. CDR3 nucleotide sequence: TGTGCCAGCAGTCTAGGACAGCTCTACGAGCAGTACTTC. Using reference TRBV28 and TRBJ2-7 for the parts outside the CDR3, the full variable domain is DVKVTQSSRYLVKRTGEKVFLECVQDMDHENMFWYRQDPGLGLRLIYFSYDVKMKEKGDIPEGYSVSREKKERFSLILESASTNQTSMYLCASSLGQLYEQYFGPGTRLTVT.

This clonotype was observed at least ten times. This chain connects TRBV14 to TRBJ2-2; D uncertain. The CDR3 totals 14 residues. V lost 9 bases, J lost 0 bases, and 11 bases lay in between. Germline V gene sequence: CDR1 SGHDN, CDR2 FVKESK. The CDR3 loop reads CASRSQANTGELFF. The CDR3 DNA follows: TGTGCCAGTCGTAGCCAAGCGAACACCGGGGAGCTGTTTTTT. Using reference TRBV14 and TRBJ2-2 for the parts outside the CDR3, the full variable domain is EAGVTQFPSHSVIEKGQTVTLRCDPISGHDNLYWYRRVMGKEIKFLLHFVKESKQDESGMPNNRFLAERTGGTYSTLKVQPAELEDSGVYFCASRSQANTGELFFGEGSRLTVL.

This clonotype qualifies as medium-sized. The chain uses TRBV5-1 and TRBJ2-5, with TRBD1 matching over 7 bases. This CDR3 is 13 amino acids long. After removal of 2 bases from V and 9 bases from J, the junction contained 7 bases not matched to a gene. Germline lookup yields CDR1 SGHRS and CDR2 YFSETQ. In DNA, the CDR3 is TGCGCCAGCAGCTTTGGACAGGACCGGTCCCAGTACTTC. This gives the protein CASSFGQDRSQYF.

This clonotype was counted at least ten times. The rearrangement uses TRBV7-9 and TRBJ1-3, with D tentatively TRBD1 (5 bases). Between the trimmed V and J ends, which lost 4 bases and 0 bases, there was a span of 16 bases. The CDR3 length is 17 residues. Germline V lookup: CDR1 SEHNR, CDR2 FQNEAQ (reference sequence). This chain's CDR3 is CASSSPRGTISGNTIYF. For the CDR3, the DNA is TGTGCCAGCAGCTCGCCTAGGGGAACAATCTCTGGAAACACCATATATTTT.

By share, this clonotype ranks as medium-sized (0.01 to 0.1%). V gene TRBV27 combines with J gene TRBJ2-5; 8 bases are shared with TRBD2. CDR3 length: 13 residues. With 3 bases clipped from V and 7 bases from J, the junction kept 4 bases outside the gene matches. Looked up from germline, CDR1 is MNHEY and CDR2 is SMNVEV (reference sequence). The CDR3 here is CASSFREGATQYF. CDR3 nucleotide sequence: TGTGCCAGCAGTTTCCGGGAGGGTGCGACCCAGTACTTC.

By proportion, this clonotype is medium-sized. The J gene is TRBJ1-1, the V gene TRBV6-6; TRBD1 aligns across 9 bases. The CDR3 is 13 amino acids. Germline assignment: CDR1 MNHNY and CDR2 SVGAGI (reference sequence). J lost 12 bases, V lost 4 bases, and 9 bases had no gene match. CDR3 sequence: CASSSRTGEKTFF. CDR3 bases: TGTGCCAGCAGTTCACGGACAGGGGAGAAAACTTTCTTT.

In its sample, this clonotype is medium-sized. The rearrangement uses TRBV5-1 and TRBJ2-3, with D maybe TRBD2 (5 bases). Trimming stripped 0 bases from V and 0 bases from J, with 8 bases between. CDR3 length: 15 residues. CDR1 and CDR2 from the germline V gene are SGHRS and YFSETQ. The CDR3 region is CASSLEWTSTDTQYF. For the CDR3, the DNA is TGCGCCAGCAGCTTGGAATGGACTAGCACAGATACGCAGTATTTT.

This clonotype ranks as medium-sized. The chain couples TRBV12-3 or TRBV12-4 to TRBJ2-7; 8 nucleotides agree with TRBD1. The CDR3 consists of 14 residues. Trimming cost V 6 bases and J 2 bases; bases outside gene matches: 6. The CDR3 spells CASSPGTGTYEQYF. The DNA for the CDR3 is TGTGCCAGCAGCCCCGGGACAGGAACCTACGAGCAGTACTTC.

By share, this clonotype counts as medium-sized (0.01 to 0.1%). The V gene is TRBV27, the J gene TRBJ1-2; D perhaps matches TRBD1 (6 bases). The CDR3 length is 15 residues. Trimming stripped 5 bases from V and 1 base from J, with 14 bases between. Germline V gene sequence: CDR1 MNHEY, CDR2 SMNVEV (reference sequence). The CDR3 DNA sequence: TGTGCCAGCAGTACTCATGGACAGCTTAACTATGGCTACACCTTC. This sequence encodes CASSTHGQLNYGYTF.

This rearrangement joins TRBV7-2 to TRBJ2-2; D unclear. The ends were cut back, 5 bases at V and 9 bases at J, with 19 bases in the middle. Germline V gene data show CDR1 as SGHTA and CDR2 as FQGNSA. This CDR3 is 15 amino acids long. The CDR3 loop reads CASSPLARVSRELFF. CDR3 bases: TGTGCCAGCAGCCCCTTGGCGAGAGTGTCGAGGGAGCTGTTTTTT.

At least ten counts were recorded for this clonotype. The rearrangement joins TRBV19 to TRBJ1-5; no reliable D call. This CDR3 has 15 amino acids. The germline CDR1 and CDR2 sequences are LNHDA and SQIVND (reference sequence). V was cut by 5 bases and J by 0 bases, with 11 bases left in between. Here the CDR3 reads CASSPPAYSNQPQHF. CDR3 nucleotides: TGTGCCAGTAGTCCCCCAGCCTATAGCAATCAGCCCCAGCATTTT.